This TCR beta chain was captured in a study of cytomegalovirus exposure and HLA in healthy donors. Findings of the study overall: In most subjects, TCR beta sequences reportedly gave accurate predictions of HLA-A and HLA-B alleles. Cytomegalovirus-associated TCR beta chains were listed, numbering some 180. Later analysis associated a missense DCLRE1C variant with TCR beta V- and J-gene trimming.

This CDR3 region has 16 residues. CDR1 is SGHVS and CDR2 is FQNEAQ in the germline V gene. Trimming removed 3 bases at V and 0 bases at J, with 15 bases between. Researchers ran the PCR with 60 Vbeta and 13 Jbeta primers. This table comes from immunoSEQ multiplex PCR, and its TCRdb copy is limited to in-frame clones, with some not included. This table has about 160,000 clones, 60% to 85% appearing once. Regarding this clone: Its matching antigen is unknown.

Sequenced material: PBMCs. This rearrangement joins TRBV7-8 to TRBJ2-7; D unresolved. The TCR originated in a woman aged 25 to 39 in good health and CMV-seronegative. The CDR3 region has the DNA TGTGCCAGCAGCTTTATGGGCTCATTCAACTCCTACGAGCAGTACTTC. Translated, it gives CASSFMGSFNSYEQYF.